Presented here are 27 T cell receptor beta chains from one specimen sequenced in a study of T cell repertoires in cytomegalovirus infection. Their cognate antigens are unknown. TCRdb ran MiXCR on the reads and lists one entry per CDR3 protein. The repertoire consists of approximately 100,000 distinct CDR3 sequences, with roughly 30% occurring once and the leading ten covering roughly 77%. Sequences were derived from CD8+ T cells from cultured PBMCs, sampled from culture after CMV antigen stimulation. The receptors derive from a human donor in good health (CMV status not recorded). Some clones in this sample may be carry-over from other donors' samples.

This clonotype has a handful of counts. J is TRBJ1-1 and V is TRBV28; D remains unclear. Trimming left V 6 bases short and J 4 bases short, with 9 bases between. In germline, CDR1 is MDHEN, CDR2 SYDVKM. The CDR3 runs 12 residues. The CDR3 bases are TGTGCCAGCAGGGGAAGTGGCACTGAAGCTTTCTTT. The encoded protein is CASRGSGTEAFF.

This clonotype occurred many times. CDR3 in amino acids: CASSQAFDSTHEQYF. CDR3 bases: TGCGCCAGCAGCCAAGCTTTTGACAGTACCCACGAGCAGTACTTC. The rearrangement uses TRBV4-1 and TRBJ2-7, with D maybe TRBD1 (5 bases). Trimming removed 1 base at V and 5 bases at J, with 15 bases between. The germline CDR1 and CDR2 sequences are MGHRA and YSYEKL. The CDR3 is 15 amino acids.

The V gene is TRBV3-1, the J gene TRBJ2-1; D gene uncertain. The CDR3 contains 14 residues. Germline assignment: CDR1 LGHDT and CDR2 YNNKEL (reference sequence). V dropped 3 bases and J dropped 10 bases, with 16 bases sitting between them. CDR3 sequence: CASSHWSQPEEQFF. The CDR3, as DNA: TGTGCCAGCAGCCATTGGTCCCAACCCGAGGAGCAGTTCTTC.

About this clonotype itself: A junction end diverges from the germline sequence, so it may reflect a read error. CDR3 loop: CASSLGQEAQYF. As DNA, the CDR3 is TGTGCCAGCAGCTTGGGCCAAGAGGCCCAGTACTTC. The chain is built from TRBV7-6 and TRBJ2-5; D is uncertain. CDR1 is SGHVS, CDR2 FNYEAQ, per germline. The CDR3 is 12 amino acids.

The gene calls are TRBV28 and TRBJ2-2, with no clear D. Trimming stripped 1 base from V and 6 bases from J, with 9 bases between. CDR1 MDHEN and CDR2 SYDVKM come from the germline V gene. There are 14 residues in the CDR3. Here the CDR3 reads CASSLLAEAGELFF. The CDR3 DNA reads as TGTGCCAGCAGTTTATTGGCAGAAGCCGGGGAGCTGTTTTTT.

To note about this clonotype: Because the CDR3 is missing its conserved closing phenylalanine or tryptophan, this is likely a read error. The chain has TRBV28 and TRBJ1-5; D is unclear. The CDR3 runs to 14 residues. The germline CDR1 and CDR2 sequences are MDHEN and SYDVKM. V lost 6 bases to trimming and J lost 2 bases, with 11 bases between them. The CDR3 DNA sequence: TGTGCCAGCAGCTCCAGGAGTGGCAATCAGCCCCAGCATTCT. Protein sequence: CASSSRSGNQPQHS.

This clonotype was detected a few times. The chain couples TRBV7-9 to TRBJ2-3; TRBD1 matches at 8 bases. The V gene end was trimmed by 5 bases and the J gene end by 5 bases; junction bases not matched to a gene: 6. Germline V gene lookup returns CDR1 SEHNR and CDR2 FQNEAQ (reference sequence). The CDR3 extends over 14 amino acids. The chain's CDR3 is CASSLGTGKDTQYF. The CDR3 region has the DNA TGTGCCAGCAGCCTAGGGACAGGAAAAGATACGCAGTATTTT.

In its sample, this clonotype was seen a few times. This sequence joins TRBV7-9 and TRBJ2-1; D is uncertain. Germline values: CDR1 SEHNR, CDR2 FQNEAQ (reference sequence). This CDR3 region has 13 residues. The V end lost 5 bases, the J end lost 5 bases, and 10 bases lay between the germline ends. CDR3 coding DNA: TGTGCCAGCAGCCCTGCGGCCAACAATGAGCAGTTCTTC. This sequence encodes CASSPAANNEQFF.

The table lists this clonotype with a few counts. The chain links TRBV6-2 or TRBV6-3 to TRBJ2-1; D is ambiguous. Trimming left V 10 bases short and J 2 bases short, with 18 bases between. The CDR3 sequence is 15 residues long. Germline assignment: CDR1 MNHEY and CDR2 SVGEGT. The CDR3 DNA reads TGTGCCATTAAAGGTACCGCTAGACCCTACAATGAGCAGTTCTTC. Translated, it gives CAIKGTARPYNEQFF.

The CDR3 coding sequence is TGTGCCAGCAACAGCCTCTACTCCTACGAGCAGTACTTC. This codes for CASNSLYSYEQYF. The chain links TRBV2 to TRBJ2-7, with no clear D. Between the trimmed V and J ends, which lost 7 bases and 0 bases, there was a span of 10 bases. Germline V gives CDR1 SNHLY, CDR2 FYNNEI. The CDR3 extends over 13 amino acids.

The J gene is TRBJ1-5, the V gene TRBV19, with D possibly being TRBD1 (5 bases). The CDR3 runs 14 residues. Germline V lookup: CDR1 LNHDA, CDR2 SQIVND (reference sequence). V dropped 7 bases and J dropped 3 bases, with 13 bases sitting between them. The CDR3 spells CASTTSGNNQPQHF. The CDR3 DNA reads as TGTGCCAGTACCACATCAGGGAACAATCAGCCCCAGCATTTT.

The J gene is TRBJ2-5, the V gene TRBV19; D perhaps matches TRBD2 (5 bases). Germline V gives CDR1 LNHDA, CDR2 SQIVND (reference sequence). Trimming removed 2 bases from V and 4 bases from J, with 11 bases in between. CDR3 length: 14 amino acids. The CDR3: CASSISRLRETQYF. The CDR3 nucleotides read TGTGCCAGTAGTATATCTCGACTACGAGAGACCCAGTACTTC.

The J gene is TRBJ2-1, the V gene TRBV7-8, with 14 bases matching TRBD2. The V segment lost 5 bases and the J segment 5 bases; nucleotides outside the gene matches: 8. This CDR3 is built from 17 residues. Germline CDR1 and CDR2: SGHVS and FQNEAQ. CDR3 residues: CASSTGLAGGGHNEQFF. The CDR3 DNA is TGTGCCAGCAGCACCGGACTAGCGGGGGGCGGCCACAATGAGCAGTTCTTC.

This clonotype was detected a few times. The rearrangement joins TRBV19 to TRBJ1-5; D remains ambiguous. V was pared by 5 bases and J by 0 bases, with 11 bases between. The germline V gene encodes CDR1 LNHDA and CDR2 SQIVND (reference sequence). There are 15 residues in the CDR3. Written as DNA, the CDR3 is TGTGCCAGTAGTTTTAGTCTTTATAGCAATCAGCCCCAGCATTTT. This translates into CASSFSLYSNQPQHF.

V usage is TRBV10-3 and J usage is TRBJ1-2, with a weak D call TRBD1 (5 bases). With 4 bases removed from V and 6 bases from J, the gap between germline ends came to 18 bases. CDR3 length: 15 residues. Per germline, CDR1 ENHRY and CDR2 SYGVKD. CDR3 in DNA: TGTGCCATCAGTGGACTTGGGGCAGAGGATGATGGCTACACCTTC. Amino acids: CAISGLGAEDDGYTF.

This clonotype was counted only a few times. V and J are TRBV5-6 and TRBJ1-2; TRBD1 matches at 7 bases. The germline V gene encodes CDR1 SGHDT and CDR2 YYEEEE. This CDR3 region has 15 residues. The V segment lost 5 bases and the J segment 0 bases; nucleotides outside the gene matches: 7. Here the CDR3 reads CASRFGTDTNYGYTF. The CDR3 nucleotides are TGTGCCAGCAGGTTTGGGACAGATACTAACTATGGCTACACCTTC.

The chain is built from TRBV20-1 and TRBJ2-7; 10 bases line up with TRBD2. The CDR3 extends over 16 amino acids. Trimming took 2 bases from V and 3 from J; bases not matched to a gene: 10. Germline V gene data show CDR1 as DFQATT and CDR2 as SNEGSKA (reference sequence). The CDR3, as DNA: TGCAGTGCTAGAACCGGGGGGGCTAGCGGGAGCTACGAGCAGTACTTC. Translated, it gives CSARTGGASGSYEQYF.

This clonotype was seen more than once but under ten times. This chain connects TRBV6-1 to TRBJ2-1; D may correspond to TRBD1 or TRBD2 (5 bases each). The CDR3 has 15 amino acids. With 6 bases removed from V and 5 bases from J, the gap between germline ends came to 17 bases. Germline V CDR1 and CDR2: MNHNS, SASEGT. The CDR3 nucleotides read TGTGCCAGCAGCTTCGGGACGATACTGGACAATGAGCAGTTCTTC. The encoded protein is CASSFGTILDNEQFF.

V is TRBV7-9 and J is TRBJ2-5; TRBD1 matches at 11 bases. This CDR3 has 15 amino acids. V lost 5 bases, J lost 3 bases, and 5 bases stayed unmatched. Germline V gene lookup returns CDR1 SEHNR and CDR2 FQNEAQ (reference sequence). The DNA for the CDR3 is TGTGCCAGCAGCCACCGGACAGGGGGCGAAGAGACCCAGTACTTC. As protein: CASSHRTGGEETQYF.

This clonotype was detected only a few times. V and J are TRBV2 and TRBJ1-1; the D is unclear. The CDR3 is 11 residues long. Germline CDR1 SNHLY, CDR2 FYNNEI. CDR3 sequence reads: CGGRLNTEAFF. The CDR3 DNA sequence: TGTGGTGGGAGATTGAACACTGAAGCTTTCTTT.

The CDR3 sequence: CATSAGEKVNTEAFF. The CDR3, as DNA: TGTGCCACCAGCGCAGGGGAGAAGGTGAACACTGAAGCTTTCTTT. The chain recombines TRBV12-3 or TRBV12-4 with TRBJ1-1; the D gene is possibly TRBD1 (6 bases). CDR3 length: 15 amino acids. Trimming pared 10 bases from V and 0 bases from J, leaving 18 bases between.

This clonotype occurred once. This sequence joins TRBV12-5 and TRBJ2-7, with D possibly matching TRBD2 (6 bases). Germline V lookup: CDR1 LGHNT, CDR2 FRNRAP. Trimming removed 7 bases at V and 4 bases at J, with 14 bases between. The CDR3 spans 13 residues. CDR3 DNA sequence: TGTGCTAGTGCTCTTTTGCGGGATTACGAGCAGTACTTC. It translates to CASALLRDYEQYF. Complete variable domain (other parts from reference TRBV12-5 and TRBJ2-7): DARVTQTPRHKVTEMGQEVTMRCQPILGHNTVFWYRQTMMQGLELLAYFRNRAPLDDSGMPKDRFSAEMPDATLATLKIQPSEPRDSAVYFCASALLRDYEQYFGPGTRLTVT.

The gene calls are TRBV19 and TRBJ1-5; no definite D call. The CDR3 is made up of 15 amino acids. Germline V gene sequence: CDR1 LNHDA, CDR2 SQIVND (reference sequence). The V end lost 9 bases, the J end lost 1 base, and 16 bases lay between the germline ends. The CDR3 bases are TGTGCCAGCCGCTCGGGAACTCGGAGCAATCAGCCCCAGCATTTT. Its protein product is CASRSGTRSNQPQHF.

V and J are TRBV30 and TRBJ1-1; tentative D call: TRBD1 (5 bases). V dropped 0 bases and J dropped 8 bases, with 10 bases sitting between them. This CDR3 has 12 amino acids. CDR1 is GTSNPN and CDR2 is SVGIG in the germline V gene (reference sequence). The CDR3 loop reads CAWSVGGTEAFF. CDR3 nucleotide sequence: TGTGCCTGGAGTGTTGGGGGGACGGAAGCTTTCTTT.

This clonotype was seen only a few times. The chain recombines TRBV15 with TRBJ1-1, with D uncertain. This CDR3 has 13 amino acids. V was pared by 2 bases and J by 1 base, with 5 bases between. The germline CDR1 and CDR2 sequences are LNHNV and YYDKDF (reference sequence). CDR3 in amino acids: CATSRSRNTEAFF. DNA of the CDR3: TGTGCCACCAGCAGATCGAGGAACACTGAAGCTTTCTTT.

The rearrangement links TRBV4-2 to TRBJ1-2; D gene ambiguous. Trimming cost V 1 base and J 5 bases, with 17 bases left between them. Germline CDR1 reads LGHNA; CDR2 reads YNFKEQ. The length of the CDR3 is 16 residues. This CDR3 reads CASSQGGDRVGYGYTF. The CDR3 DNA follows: TGTGCCAGCAGCCAAGGAGGCGATAGGGTCGGTTATGGCTACACCTTC.

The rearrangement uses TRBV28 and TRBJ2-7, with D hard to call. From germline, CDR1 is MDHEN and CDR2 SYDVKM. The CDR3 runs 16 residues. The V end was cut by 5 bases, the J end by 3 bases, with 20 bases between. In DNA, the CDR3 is TGTGCCAGCAGTCCTCCATTGGACCTCCTAATCTACGAGCAGTACTTC. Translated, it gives CASSPPLDLLIYEQYF.